Reported below is one T cell receptor (beta chain). The donor population consisted of healthy HIV-negative adults with no recent acute infections or vaccinations. Nashville, Tennessee was home to all donors, who were Caucasian adults. V shed 3 bases, J shed 6 bases, and the junction held 7 bases outside the gene matches. CDR3 length equals 14 residues. The germline V gene encodes CDR1 SGHTA and CDR2 FQGNSA. This specimen belongs to a study of shared clonotypes between healthy human individuals. The repertoire was sequenced with immunoSEQ multiplex PCR; TCRdb's copy has only in-frame clones and lacks some. The sample includes roughly 2.2 million clones, 92% of them seen just once.

The specimen sequenced was naive CD4+ T cells from PBMCs. Subset given: CD45RA+ positively selected. The chain combines TRBV7-2 with TRBJ2-7, with 8 bases that match TRBD2. This clonotype was obtained from a young man in good health. Some clones in this sample may be carry-over from other donors' samples. The CDR3 DNA reads as TGTGCCAGCAGCTTTTCGGGACTAGAGGGCGAGCAGTACTTC. This encodes CASSFSGLEGEQYF.